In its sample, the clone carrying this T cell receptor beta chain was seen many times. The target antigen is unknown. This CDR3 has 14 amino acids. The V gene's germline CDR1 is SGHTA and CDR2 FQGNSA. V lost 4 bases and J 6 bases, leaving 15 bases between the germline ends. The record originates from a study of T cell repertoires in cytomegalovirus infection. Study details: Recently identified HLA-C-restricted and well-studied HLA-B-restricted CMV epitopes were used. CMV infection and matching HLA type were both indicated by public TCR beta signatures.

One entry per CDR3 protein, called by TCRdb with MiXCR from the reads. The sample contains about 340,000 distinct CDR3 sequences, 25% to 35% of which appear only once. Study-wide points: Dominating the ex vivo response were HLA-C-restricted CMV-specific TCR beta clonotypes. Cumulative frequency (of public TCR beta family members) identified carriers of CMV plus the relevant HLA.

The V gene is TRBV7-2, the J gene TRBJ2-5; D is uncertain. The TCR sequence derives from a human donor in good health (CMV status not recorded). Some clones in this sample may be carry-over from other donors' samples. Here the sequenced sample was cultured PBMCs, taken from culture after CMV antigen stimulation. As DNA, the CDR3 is TGTGCCAGCAGCTCCGGGCCAAAAAGACAGACCCAGTACTTC. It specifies CASSSGPKRQTQYF.